This is a list of T cell receptor beta chains from one sample in a study of blood T cell repertoires in COVID-19. Measured with immunoSEQ multiplex PCR; TCRdb has only the in-frame clones, and not every one. The sample has approximately 82,000 clones, 85% to 90% seen once. The sample taken for sequencing was PBMCs or T cells enriched from blood (not recorded which). The origin of the receptors is a woman in her forties or fifties with acute COVID-19. CDR3s include the opening cysteine and the closing phenylalanine or tryptophan. Each record gives: clone size, V gene, J gene, D gene, CDR3 protein, CDR3 DNA. The D gene is left open where the match is weak. Clone sizes are given selectively: once, few, many, or a class where the clone is expanded.

clone_size: NA
v_call: TRBV2
j_call: TRBJ2-1
d_call: NA
cdr3_aa: CASIPLAEYNEQFF
cdr3_nt: TGTGCCAGCATTCCTTTAGCGGAATACAATGAGCAGTTCTTC

clone_size: NA
v_call: TRBV24-1
j_call: TRBJ1-2
d_call: NA
cdr3_aa: CATSDSLVNYGYTF
cdr3_nt: TGTGCCACCAGTGATTCTCTAGTTAACTATGGCTACACCTTC

clone_size: NA
v_call: TRBV6-6
j_call: TRBJ1-3
d_call: NA
cdr3_aa: CASSYLSTAENTIYF
cdr3_nt: TGTGCCAGCAGTTACTTGTCGACAGCCGAAAACACCATATATTTT

clone_size: few
v_call: TRBV6-2/TRBV6-3
j_call: TRBJ2-1
d_call: NA
cdr3_aa: CASSYFNGKYNEQFF
cdr3_nt: TGTGCCAGCAGTTACTTTAACGGGAAGTACAATGAGCAGTTCTTC

clone_size: NA
v_call: TRBV7-2
j_call: TRBJ2-7
d_call: TRBD2
cdr3_aa: CASSSQSGASYEQYF
cdr3_nt: TGTGCCAGCAGCTCTCAAAGCGGGGCCTCCTACGAGCAGTACTTC

clone_size: NA
v_call: TRBV2
j_call: TRBJ1-6
d_call: TRBD1
cdr3_aa: CASGGTVGPLHF
cdr3_nt: TGTGCCAGCGGCGGGACAGTAGGACCCCTCCACTTT

clone_size: NA
v_call: TRBV7-3
j_call: TRBJ1-5
d_call: TRBD1
cdr3_aa: CASSRDRDQPQHF
cdr3_nt: TGTGCCAGCAGCAGGGACAGGGATCAGCCCCAGCATTTT

clone_size: NA
v_call: TRBV18
j_call: TRBJ2-7
d_call: TRBD1
cdr3_aa: CASSPDRDDYEQYF
cdr3_nt: TGTGCCAGCTCACCGGACAGGGATGATTACGAGCAGTACTTC

clone_size: NA
v_call: TRBV6-1
j_call: TRBJ1-6
d_call: NA
cdr3_aa: CASSEVRGHNSPLHF
cdr3_nt: TGTGCCAGCAGTGAAGTCCGGGGTCATAATTCACCCCTCCACTTT

clone_size: NA
v_call: TRBV5-4
j_call: TRBJ2-2
d_call: NA
cdr3_aa: CASSLLEREAGELFF
cdr3_nt: TGTGCCAGCAGCTTATTAGAAAGGGAGGCCGGGGAGCTGTTTTTT

clone_size: NA
v_call: TRBV24-1
j_call: TRBJ2-2
d_call: NA
cdr3_aa: CATSDFKLRDGELFF
cdr3_nt: TGTGCCACCAGTGATTTTAAGCTTAGAGACGGGGAGCTGTTTTTT

clone_size: NA
v_call: TRBV6-2/TRBV6-3
j_call: TRBJ2-7
d_call: TRBD2
cdr3_aa: CASSPGTSVYEQYF
cdr3_nt: TGTGCCAGCAGTCCCGGGACTAGCGTTTACGAGCAGTACTTC

clone_size: NA
v_call: TRBV9
j_call: TRBJ2-5
d_call: NA
cdr3_aa: CASSQGLETQYF
cdr3_nt: TGTGCCAGCAGCCAGGGGCTAGAGACCCAGTACTTC

clone_size: NA
v_call: TRBV4-3
j_call: TRBJ2-7
d_call: TRBD2
cdr3_aa: CASSQDRRGARMSSYEQYF
cdr3_nt: TGCGCCAGCAGCCAAGATAGGCGGGGGGCTAGGATGAGCTCCTACGAGCAGTACTTC

clone_size: NA
v_call: TRBV19
j_call: TRBJ2-7
d_call: NA
cdr3_aa: CASSISRDNYEQYF
cdr3_nt: TGTGCCAGTAGTATTTCCAGGGACAACTACGAGCAGTACTTC

clone_size: NA
v_call: TRBV19
j_call: TRBJ1-1
d_call: NA
cdr3_aa: CASIDLRLNLGGTEAFF
cdr3_nt: TGTGCCAGTATTGACCTGAGGCTGAATCTCGGGGGCACTGAAGCTTTCTTT

clone_size: NA
v_call: TRBV7-9
j_call: TRBJ1-1
d_call: NA
cdr3_aa: CASSLRMNTEAFF
cdr3_nt: TGTGCCAGCAGCTTGCGGATGAACACTGAAGCTTTCTTT

clone_size: NA
v_call: TRBV7-9
j_call: TRBJ2-1
d_call: NA
cdr3_aa: CASSLLTLLNNEQFF
cdr3_nt: TGTGCCAGCAGCTTACTCACGCTCCTAAACAATGAGCAGTTCTTC

clone_size: NA
v_call: TRBV3-1/TRBV3-2
j_call: TRBJ1-4
d_call: TRBD1
cdr3_aa: CASSPGTGAEKLFF
cdr3_nt: TGTGCCAGCAGCCCCGGGACAGGGGCGGAAAAACTGTTTTTT

clone_size: NA
v_call: TRBV5-1
j_call: TRBJ2-7
d_call: TRBD2
cdr3_aa: CASGLAGAYEQYF
cdr3_nt: TGCGCCAGCGGACTAGCGGGGGCCTACGAGCAGTACTTC

clone_size: NA
v_call: TRBV18
j_call: TRBJ2-1
d_call: TRBD2
cdr3_aa: CASSPTSGNNEQFF
cdr3_nt: TGTGCCAGCTCACCGACTAGCGGAAACAATGAGCAGTTCTTC

clone_size: NA
v_call: TRBV29-1
j_call: TRBJ2-3
d_call: NA
cdr3_aa: CSAASDTQYF
cdr3_nt: TGCAGCGCAGCATCGGATACGCAGTATTTT

clone_size: NA
v_call: TRBV5-6
j_call: TRBJ1-2
d_call: NA
cdr3_aa: CASSSPAGNYGYTF
cdr3_nt: TGTGCCAGCAGCTCCCCGGCGGGGAACTATGGCTACACCTTC

clone_size: NA
v_call: TRBV28
j_call: TRBJ2-4
d_call: NA
cdr3_aa: CASSLIATKNIQYF
cdr3_nt: TGTGCCAGCAGTTTAATAGCCACCAAAAACATTCAGTACTTC

clone_size: NA
v_call: TRBV7-9
j_call: TRBJ2-7
d_call: NA
cdr3_aa: CASSQVGGAGSYEQYF
cdr3_nt: TGTGCCAGCAGCCAGGTAGGGGGCGCGGGGTCCTACGAGCAGTACTTC

clone_size: NA
v_call: TRBV19
j_call: TRBJ2-5
d_call: TRBD2
cdr3_aa: CASSITSGVQGTQYF
cdr3_nt: TGTGCCAGTAGTATCACTAGCGGGGTTCAGGGGACCCAGTACTTC

clone_size: NA
v_call: TRBV15
j_call: TRBJ2-5
d_call: TRBD1
cdr3_aa: CATSRAGTGEETQYF
cdr3_nt: TGTGCCACCAGCAGAGCCGGGACAGGGGAAGAGACCCAGTACTTC

clone_size: NA
v_call: TRBV30
j_call: TRBJ1-1
d_call: NA
cdr3_aa: CAWGPATEAFF
cdr3_nt: TGTGCCTGGGGGCCCGCGACTGAAGCTTTCTTT

clone_size: NA
v_call: TRBV12-3/TRBV12-4
j_call: TRBJ2-1
d_call: TRBD2
cdr3_aa: CASTTSANEQFF
cdr3_nt: TGTGCCAGCACCACTAGCGCCAATGAGCAGTTCTTC

clone_size: NA
v_call: TRBV19
j_call: TRBJ2-1
d_call: NA
cdr3_aa: CASSMGRGSEQFF
cdr3_nt: TGTGCCAGTAGTATGGGCCGAGGGAGCGAGCAGTTCTTC

clone_size: NA
v_call: TRBV24-1
j_call: TRBJ1-1
d_call: NA
cdr3_aa: CATSDSNRPGAEAFF
cdr3_nt: TGTGCCACCAGTGATTCTAACAGGCCGGGGGCTGAAGCTTTCTTT

clone_size: NA
v_call: TRBV30
j_call: TRBJ1-2
d_call: NA
cdr3_aa: CAWSRQASGYTF
cdr3_nt: TGTGCCTGGAGTCGACAGGCTTCTGGCTACACCTTC

clone_size: NA
v_call: TRBV5-3
j_call: TRBJ2-1
d_call: TRBD2
cdr3_aa: CARSLGGLAVPYNEQFF
cdr3_nt: TGTGCCAGAAGCTTGGGCGGACTAGCGGTACCCTACAATGAGCAGTTCTTC

clone_size: NA
v_call: TRBV9
j_call: TRBJ2-1
d_call: NA
cdr3_aa: CASSVATSSEQFF
cdr3_nt: TGTGCCAGCAGCGTCGCTACTAGTTCCGAGCAGTTCTTC

clone_size: NA
v_call: TRBV5-8
j_call: TRBJ1-3
d_call: TRBD1
cdr3_aa: CASSWGWGTGSSGNTIYF
cdr3_nt: TGTGCCAGCAGCTGGGGCTGGGGGACAGGTTCTTCCGGAAACACCATATATTTT

clone_size: NA
v_call: TRBV4-2
j_call: TRBJ2-2
d_call: TRBD2
cdr3_aa: CASSQDLLAGRTGELFF
cdr3_nt: TGTGCCAGCAGCCAAGATTTACTAGCGGGACGCACCGGGGAGCTGTTTTTT

clone_size: NA
v_call: TRBV25-1
j_call: TRBJ2-3
d_call: NA
cdr3_aa: CASSPGLTTDTQYF
cdr3_nt: TGTGCCAGCAGTCCGGGACTCACCACAGATACGCAGTATTTT

clone_size: NA
v_call: TRBV12-3/TRBV12-4
j_call: TRBJ1-1
d_call: NA
cdr3_aa: CASSDKPDTEAFF
cdr3_nt: TGTGCCAGCAGTGACAAACCGGACACTGAAGCTTTCTTT

clone_size: once
v_call: TRBV6-2/TRBV6-3
j_call: TRBJ2-1
d_call: TRBD2
cdr3_aa: CASSSQGRREGRALDNEQFF
cdr3_nt: TGTGCCAGCAGTTCCCAAGGTAGGCGGGAGGGCCGGGCGCTGGACAATGAGCAGTTCTTC

clone_size: once
v_call: TRBV11-2
j_call: TRBJ2-1
d_call: NA
cdr3_aa: CASSLRQYNEQFF
cdr3_nt: TGTGCCAGCAGCTTAAGACAGTACAATGAGCAGTTCTTC

clone_size: NA
v_call: TRBV6-5
j_call: TRBJ1-3
d_call: NA
cdr3_aa: CASSYSARAGTIYF
cdr3_nt: TGTGCCAGCAGTTACTCGGCGAGGGCAGGCACCATATATTTT

clone_size: NA
v_call: TRBV5-1
j_call: TRBJ1-6
d_call: TRBD1
cdr3_aa: CASSWDRGNSPLHF
cdr3_nt: TGCGCCAGCAGCTGGGACAGGGGAAATTCACCCCTCCACTTT

clone_size: NA
v_call: TRBV6-1
j_call: TRBJ2-7
d_call: TRBD1
cdr3_aa: CASSEDIWGQGVAYEQYF
cdr3_nt: TGTGCCAGCAGTGAAGACATATGGGGTCAGGGGGTCGCCTACGAGCAGTACTTC

clone_size: once
v_call: TRBV18
j_call: TRBJ1-4
d_call: TRBD1
cdr3_aa: CASFRQGEEKLFF
cdr3_nt: TGTGCCAGCTTCAGACAGGGGGAAGAAAAACTGTTTTTT

clone_size: few
v_call: TRBV7-9
j_call: TRBJ1-1
d_call: NA
cdr3_aa: CASSLGPRGNTEAFF
cdr3_nt: TGTGCCAGCAGCTTAGGGCCCAGAGGGAACACTGAAGCTTTCTTT

clone_size: NA
v_call: TRBV11-2
j_call: TRBJ2-6
d_call: TRBD2
cdr3_aa: CASSPIVAGGALGANVLTF
cdr3_nt: TGTGCCAGCAGTCCTATTGTAGCGGGGGGAGCTCTGGGGGCCAACGTCCTGACTTTC

clone_size: NA
v_call: TRBV3-1/TRBV3-2
j_call: TRBJ2-7
d_call: NA
cdr3_aa: CASSPGTDTYEQYF
cdr3_nt: TGTGCCAGCAGCCCCGGGACTGATACCTACGAGCAGTACTTC

clone_size: NA
v_call: TRBV7-5
j_call: TRBJ1-1
d_call: NA
cdr3_aa: CVRPSYRAPLMNTEAFF
cdr3_nt: TGTGTCAGACCTTCCTACCGAGCTCCCCTCATGAACACTGAAGCTTTCTTT

clone_size: NA
v_call: TRBV3-1/TRBV3-2
j_call: TRBJ2-7
d_call: TRBD2
cdr3_aa: CASSPSWSSGREHEQYF
cdr3_nt: TGTGCCAGCAGCCCCTCTTGGAGTAGCGGGAGGGAACACGAGCAGTACTTC

clone_size: once
v_call: TRBV29-1
j_call: TRBJ2-7
d_call: NA
cdr3_aa: CSVERDPTGEQYF
cdr3_nt: TGCAGCGTTGAGCGCGACCCCACGGGAGAGCAGTACTTC

clone_size: NA
v_call: TRBV7-3
j_call: TRBJ1-1
d_call: NA
cdr3_aa: CASSLDRVNTEAFF
cdr3_nt: TGTGCCAGCAGCCTGGACAGAGTGAACACTGAAGCTTTCTTT

clone_size: few
v_call: TRBV27
j_call: TRBJ2-1
d_call: TRBD2
cdr3_aa: CASSLGWGTSGRIIEQFF
cdr3_nt: TGTGCCAGCAGTTTGGGATGGGGGACTAGCGGGAGAATTATTGAGCAGTTCTTC

clone_size: NA
v_call: TRBV5-1
j_call: TRBJ1-6
d_call: TRBD1
cdr3_aa: CASSLGQEGGPSPLHF
cdr3_nt: TGCGCCAGCAGCCTCGGACAGGAAGGAGGACCCTCACCCCTCCACTTT

clone_size: NA
v_call: TRBV9
j_call: TRBJ1-1
d_call: NA
cdr3_aa: CASSLAFGNTEAFF
cdr3_nt: TGTGCCAGCAGCTTGGCCTTTGGGAACACTGAAGCTTTCTTT

clone_size: NA
v_call: TRBV7-3
j_call: TRBJ2-2
d_call: TRBD2
cdr3_aa: CASSLPAGGPNTGELFF
cdr3_nt: TGTGCCAGCAGCTTACCAGCGGGAGGGCCGAACACCGGGGAGCTGTTTTTT

clone_size: NA
v_call: TRBV25-1
j_call: TRBJ2-3
d_call: NA
cdr3_aa: CASSDGGGDTQYF
cdr3_nt: TGTGCCAGCAGTGATGGTGGCGGGGATACGCAGTATTTT

clone_size: NA
v_call: TRBV3-1/TRBV3-2
j_call: TRBJ1-2
d_call: TRBD1
cdr3_aa: CASSYPGQGNEGYTF
cdr3_nt: TGTGCCAGCAGTTATCCGGGACAGGGGAATGAGGGCTACACCTTC

clone_size: NA
v_call: TRBV19
j_call: TRBJ2-2
d_call: NA
cdr3_aa: CASSTGTGELFF
cdr3_nt: TGTGCCAGTAGTACCGGGACCGGGGAGCTGTTTTTT